What follows are 2 T cell receptor beta chains derived from one specimen sequenced in a study of identical twins' blood T cells. In TCRdb, the 5' RACE reads were re-called with MiXCR into one record per CDR3 protein. The repertoire consists of roughly 340,000 distinct CDR3 sequences, with roughly 28% occurring once and the leading ten covering about 6%. Sequencing used PBMCs. The receptor set was obtained from a woman between 18 and 55 years old in good health.

The rearrangement uses TRBV9 and TRBJ1-2; maybe TRBD1 (5 bases). The CDR3 runs 17 residues. Germline CDR1 reads SGDLS; CDR2 reads YYNGEE. V lost 0 bases and J lost 0, with 15 bases in between. CDR3 protein: CASSVATGGATNYGYTF. For the CDR3, the DNA is TGTGCCAGCAGCGTAGCTACTGGGGGAGCTACTAACTATGGCTACACCTTC.

The chain links TRBV4-3 to TRBJ2-1; tentatively, D is TRBD2 (5 bases). The CDR3 is 16 residues long. Germline V lookup: CDR1 LGHNA, CDR2 YSLEER. Trimming took off 0 bases at V and 8 bases at J, with 17 bases between the two ends. Written as DNA, the CDR3 is TGCGCCAGCAGCCAAGAAGTTCGGGGATTATTCGATGAGCAGTTCTTC. This gives the protein CASSQEVRGLFDEQFF.